The T cell receptor beta chain under discussion was sequenced for a study of blood T cells in healthy people across ages. Study observations and caveats: Naive T cell percentage showed a strong correlation with TCR beta diversity. PBMCs left unsorted prevented a conclusive naive versus antigen-experienced comparison. Underestimates were what the diversity estimates from one million T cells were considered to be.

Germline trimming cut 1 base from V and 5 bases from J; bases unmatched to any gene: 7. The CDR3 is 15 amino acids. Germline values: CDR1 LGHNA, CDR2 YSLEER. This clonotype was counted only a few times. Its antigen remains unidentified. Together with a sample-barcoded 5' primer, a J-beta primer mix was included in a second PCR lasting about 6 to 11 cycles. Each CDR3 protein gets one entry after TCRdb re-called the 5' RACE reads with MiXCR. The data show over 1,500,000 distinct CDR3 sequences, about two fifths seen once. The chain combines TRBV4-3 with TRBJ1-2; TRBD1 matches at 7 bases. This sequence originates from a human donor in good health. Input material: blood. CDR3: CASSQGGTDIYGYTF. The CDR3 DNA is TGCGCCAGCAGCCAAGGGGGGACAGATATTTATGGCTACACCTTC.